Listed below are T cell receptor beta chains from one sample, sequenced in a study of T cells in Graves' hyperthyroidism and ophthalmopathy. TCRdb ran MiXCR on the multiplex PCR reads and lists one entry per CDR3 protein. The sample includes about 580,000 distinct CDR3 sequences, about 14% of them seen just once. Sequencing was performed on blood. These receptor sequences come from a woman between 25 and 40 years old with Graves' hyperthyroidism that later progressed to Graves' ophthalmopathy. CDR3s include the opening cysteine and the closing phenylalanine or tryptophan. The D gene is left open where the match is weak.

V | D | CDR3
TRBV12-3/TRBV12-4 | - | CASSSRGRTGYTF
TRBV7-9 | TRBD2 | CASSPLGLAEQISTDTQYF
TRBV28 | TRBD2 | CASSNLAGENEQFF
TRBV3-1 | - | CASSQIQGPNDEQYF
TRBV14 | TRBD2 | CASSRLAGGPSYEQYF
TRBV7-9 | - | CASSSGQYDSNQPQHF
TRBV5-1 | - | CASTPAQAAYNEQFF
TRBV20-1 | - | CSASPPSRRGYNEQFF
TRBV6-2/TRBV6-3 | - | CASSVQGMMQETQYF
TRBV5-1 | TRBD2 | CASSQLAAIQETQYF
TRBV20-1 | - | CSASIEGSGTEAFF
TRBV4-3 | TRBD1 | CASSQDPGGFGANVLTF
TRBV28 | - | CASSFLDRGSSSYEQYF
TRBV7-2 | - | CASSSGQPSFNEQFF
TRBV12-3/TRBV12-4 | - | CASRVARDTTEAFF
TRBV6-1 | - | CASSSPPTTGMNTEAFF